These T cell receptor beta chains were read from a single sample in a study of siplizumab effects on memory and regulatory T cells. Profiled with immunoSEQ multiplex PCR; TCRdb holds only in-frame clones, not every one. The sample includes about 85,000 clones, 85% to 95% of them seen just once. Material: CD8+ T cells sorted from blood. The receptor set was obtained from a human donor in good health. CDR3s include the opening cysteine and the closing phenylalanine or tryptophan. The D gene is left open where the match is weak. The size of a clone is reported for some rows only, either as once, few or many, or as a class for expanded clones.

abundance | j_gene | v_gene | d_gene | CDR3nt | CDR3aa
NA | TRBJ2-5 | TRBV10-3 | TRBD2 | TGTGCCATCAGTGCTAGCGGGAGAGGCGGAGAAGAGACCCAGTACTTC | CAISASGRGGEETQYF
NA | TRBJ1-2 | TRBV9 | NA | TGTGCCAGCAATACCGGGTACTATGGCTACACCTTC | CASNTGYYGYTF
NA | TRBJ2-1 | TRBV19 | TRBD2 | TGTGCCAGTAGTGCCCGTGGACTAGCGGGACTTGACAATGAGCAGTTCTTC | CASSARGLAGLDNEQFF
once | TRBJ2-7 | TRBV29-1 | TRBD2 | TGCAGCGTTGAAGATTCCGGACTAGCGAATTCCGAGCAGTACTTC | CSVEDSGLANSEQYF
NA | TRBJ2-7 | TRBV5-4 | TRBD1 | TGTGCCAGCAGCTGGGACAGGGCTCCCACCTACGAGCAGTACTTC | CASSWDRAPTYEQYF
NA | TRBJ2-7 | TRBV5-6 | NA | TGTGCCAGCAGCTTGGCCCCGGCCGGCTACGAGCAGTACTTC | CASSLAPAGYEQYF
NA | TRBJ2-2 | TRBV9 | NA | TGTGCCAGCAACCCGGGACATTCGAACACCGGGGAGCTGTTTTTT | CASNPGHSNTGELFF
NA | TRBJ2-3 | TRBV4-1 | NA | TGCGCCAGCAGCCAATTAGACAGGCCAGATACGCAGTATTTT | CASSQLDRPDTQYF
NA | TRBJ1-2 | TRBV6-5 | TRBD1 | TGTGCCAGCAGTTACTTACAACAGGGGCATGGCTACACCTTC | CASSYLQQGHGYTF
once | TRBJ2-5 | TRBV7-7 | NA | TGTGCTAGCAGCTTACAACCCGCTCTATCGGGCGGGAAAGGGGGTCGAGAGGAGACCCAGTACTTC | CASSLQPALSGGKGGREETQYF
NA | TRBJ2-1 | TRBV4-1 | NA | TGCGCCAGCAGCCCAGACCCGGACACATCCTACAATGAGCAGTTCTTC | CASSPDPDTSYNEQFF
NA | TRBJ2-7 | TRBV5-1 | TRBD2 | TGCGCCAGCAGCTGGTCATATGGCGGGAGTTACTCCTACGAGCAGTACTTC | CASSWSYGGSYSYEQYF
NA | TRBJ2-7 | TRBV19 | TRBD1 | TGTGCCAGTACCCTAGGGACAGGGGTTGGCTACGAGCAGTACTTC | CASTLGTGVGYEQYF
NA | TRBJ2-2 | TRBV4-1 | NA | TGCGCCAGCAGCCAAGATGATACCGGGGAGCTGTTTTTT | CASSQDDTGELFF
NA | TRBJ2-5 | TRBV5-6 | NA | TGTGCCAGCAGCCAACAAGAGACCCAGTACTTC | CASSQQETQYF
NA | TRBJ1-2 | TRBV19 | NA | TGTGCCAGTAGTATTCCGGAGACTAACTATGGCTACACCTTC | CASSIPETNYGYTF
NA | TRBJ2-2 | TRBV29-1 | TRBD2 | TGCAGCGCAACTAGCGGGAGGACAATCACCGGGGAGCTGTTTTTT | CSATSGRTITGELFF
NA | TRBJ2-2 | TRBV10-3 | NA | TGTGCCATCAGTGATAAGCTCGAGAACACCGGGGAGCTGTTTTTT | CAISDKLENTGELFF
NA | TRBJ2-1 | TRBV4-1 | TRBD1 | TGCGCCAGCAGCCGTTCCTGGACAGGGGGTCTCGAGCAGTTCTTC | CASSRSWTGGLEQFF
NA | TRBJ1-4 | TRBV2 | NA | TGTGCCAGCAGCGCTATAGGAGGTTTATACGAAAAACTGTTTTTT | CASSAIGGLYEKLFF
NA | TRBJ1-5 | TRBV7-9 | TRBD1 | TGTGCCAGCAGCTTAGCGAACACAGGGGTCAGTCAGCCCCAGCATTTT | CASSLANTGVSQPQHF
NA | TRBJ2-7 | TRBV25-1 | NA | TGTGCCAGCAGCGCCGGACTATACGACCGCTACGAGCAGTACTTC | CASSAGLYDRYEQYF
NA | TRBJ2-5 | TRBV27 | NA | TGTGCCAGCAGTTTATCGGGGGGCTTGGGAGAGACCCAGTACTTC | CASSLSGGLGETQYF
NA | TRBJ1-2 | TRBV21-1 | NA | TGTGCCAGCAGGAGACAGGGTGTCTTTAACTATGGCTACACCTTC | CASRRQGVFNYGYTF
once | TRBJ2-5 | TRBV4-2 | NA | TGTGCCAGCAGCCCCCCGCTCACAGCCCCCCAAGAGACCCAGTACTTC | CASSPPLTAPQETQYF
NA | TRBJ2-1 | TRBV6-5 | NA | TGTGCCAGCAGCTTTGCCGGGACAGCGGGCAATGAGCAGTTCTTC | CASSFAGTAGNEQFF
NA | TRBJ2-1 | TRBV2 | NA | TGTGCCAGCAGAGCCCGGGGCACCGCTAGTGTGCAGTTCTTC | CASRARGTASVQFF
once | TRBJ2-1 | TRBV9 | TRBD1 | TGTGCCAGCAGCGTCCCCTCGGGACAGGGGGCGAATGAGCAGTTCTTC | CASSVPSGQGANEQFF
NA | TRBJ2-1 | TRBV5-1 | NA | TGCGCCAGCAGCTTGGCCGCCGACTACAATGAGCAGTTCTTC | CASSLAADYNEQFF
once | TRBJ2-3 | TRBV7-9 | NA | TGTGCCAGCAGCGACTATAGAGTTACGCAGTATTTT | CASSDYRVTQYF
NA | TRBJ1-1 | TRBV7-2 | NA | TGTGCCAGCAGCTTAGGTTTGGGCAGCGGATTTGAAGCTTTCTTT | CASSLGLGSGFEAFF
NA | TRBJ1-3 | TRBV29-1 | NA | TGCAGCGTTGAACCAACGGAGGAAAACTCTGGAAACACCATATATTTT | CSVEPTEENSGNTIYF
NA | TRBJ2-3 | TRBV11-3 | TRBD1 | TGTGCCAGCAGCATATACAGGGGGTCGGATGGCACAGATACGCAGTATTTT | CASSIYRGSDGTDTQYF
NA | TRBJ2-4 | TRBV7-9 | NA | TGTGCCAGCAGTTTACTGGGCAGGGAGGCCAAAAACATTCAGTACTTC | CASSLLGREAKNIQYF
NA | TRBJ2-1 | TRBV6-6 | NA | TGTGCCAGCAGTTACTCGATGTTAGAACCCCATGAGCAGTTCTTC | CASSYSMLEPHEQFF
NA | TRBJ2-2 | TRBV29-1 | NA | TGCAGCTCCATTGGGCGTTACACCGGGGAGCTGTTTTTT | CSSIGRYTGELFF